These 21 T cell receptor beta chains were all obtained from the same sample, sequenced in a study of shared clonotypes between healthy human individuals. Using immunoSEQ multiplex PCR, the repertoire was profiled, and TCRdb retains in-frame clones only, with some absent. Here the sample spans 1.5 million to 2.5 million clones, over 85% being singletons. In the naive CD8 group, cells lacked CD45RO and were positively selected for CCR7, so terminally differentiated effector memory CD45RA+ cells were left out. Sequencing was carried out using naive CD8+ T cells sorted from blood. Receptor source: a man between 18 and 29 years old in good health.

The chain has TRBV2 and TRBJ1-1; possibly TRBD1 for D (6 bases). The CDR3 loop spans 15 amino acids. Germline V lookup: CDR1 SNHLY, CDR2 FYNNEI. The germline V and J ends were trimmed by 7 bases and 0 bases, with 15 bases remaining between them. The DNA for the CDR3 is TGTGCCAGCACTCCGTTAGGGGGGGTGAACACTGAAGCTTTCTTT. Translating it yields CASTPLGGVNTEAFF. Using reference TRBV2 and TRBJ1-1 for the parts outside the CDR3, the full variable domain is EPEVTQTPSHQVTQMGQEVILRCVPISNHLYFYWYRQILGQKVEFLVSFYNNEISEKSEIFDDQFSVERPDGSNFTLKIRSTKLEDSAMYFCASTPLGGVNTEAFFGQGTRLTVV.

This rearrangement joins TRBV6-5 to TRBJ1-2; D is uncertain. Germline CDR1 MNHEY, CDR2 SVGAGI. Deletions cut 5 bases from V and 6 bases from J, with 19 bases between. CDR3 length: 15 amino acids. The CDR3 DNA reads TGTGCCAGCAGTCCGCTGCTCCCTAGCTTCGATGGCTACACCTTC. This sequence encodes CASSPLLPSFDGYTF.

The chain carries TRBV6-5 and TRBJ2-3; D is uncertain. This CDR3 contains 10 residues. With 11 bases removed from V and 2 bases from J, the gap between germline ends came to 5 bases. In germline, CDR1 is MNHEY, CDR2 SVGAGI. For the CDR3, the DNA is TGTGCCCTCACCACAGATACGCAGTATTTT. Its protein is CALTTDTQYF.

A note on this clone: This CDR3 is also generated by other DNA sequences in the sample. V is TRBV19 and J is TRBJ2-7; TRBD1 matches at 9 bases. CDR1 and CDR2 from the germline V gene are LNHDA and SQIVND (reference sequence). The J segment lost 3 bases and the V segment lost 5 bases, leaving 8 bases of the junction unmatched. The CDR3 totals 15 residues. The CDR3 sequence: CASSSRTGDFYEQYF. The CDR3 DNA sequence: TGTGCCAGTAGTTCTAGGACAGGGGACTTCTACGAGCAGTACTTC.

This chain connects TRBV25-1 to TRBJ2-7; D is perhaps TRBD1 or TRBD2 (6 bases each). The CDR3 has 14 amino acids. Germline CDR1 reads MGHDK; CDR2 reads SYGVNS. The V end lost 8 bases, the J end lost 1 base, and 15 bases lay between the germline ends. CDR3 sequence: CASEEGGASYEQYF. CDR3 nucleotides: TGTGCCAGCGAGGAGGGGGGAGCGTCCTACGAGCAGTACTTC.

This clone appeared a few times. In the same sample, other DNA sequences code for this CDR3. This chain connects TRBV11-2 to TRBJ2-7; D not certain. CDR1 is SGHAT and CDR2 is FQNNGV in the germline V gene. The CDR3 spans 12 residues. V was cut by 0 bases and J by 7 bases, with 7 bases left in between. The CDR3 protein is CASSLDLGEQYF. The CDR3 DNA reads as TGTGCCAGCAGCTTAGATCTGGGGGAGCAGTACTTC.

In DNA form, the CDR3 reads TGCGCCAGCAGCTTGGAGTGGGGGGAAGCTTTCTTT. Its translation is CASSLEWGEAFF. This sequence joins TRBV5-1 and TRBJ1-1; D might be TRBD1 (5 bases). The length of the CDR3 is 12 residues. Trimming cost V 0 bases and J 8 bases, with 8 bases left between them. Germline CDR1 SGHRS, CDR2 YFSETQ.

The chain is built from TRBV5-5 and TRBJ2-5; possible D gene TRBD1, 6 bases. This CDR3 region has 14 residues. V was shortened by 0 bases and J by 0 bases, with 6 bases between the two germline ends. CDR1 is SGHKS and CDR2 is YYEKEE in the germline V gene (reference sequence). The CDR3, as DNA: TGTGCCAGCAGCTTGGGGGGGCACCAAGAGACCCAGTACTTC. Translation gives CASSLGGHQETQYF.

V and J are TRBV5-1 and TRBJ2-7; TRBD2 agrees at 7 bases. Germline V gene data show CDR1 as SGHRS and CDR2 as YFSETQ. Unmatched junction bases numbered 3, after V lost 1 base and J lost 5 bases. The CDR3 covers 13 residues. The CDR3 is CASSLTSDHEQYF. Written as DNA, the CDR3 is TGCGCCAGCAGCTTGACTAGCGACCACGAGCAGTACTTC. The variable domain in full, with the rest retrieved from reference TRBV5-1 and TRBJ2-7, is KAGVTQTPRYLIKTRGQQVTLSCSPISGHRSVSWYQQTPGQGLQFLFEYFSETQRNKGNFPGRFSGRQFSNSRSEMNVSTLELGDSALYLCASSLTSDHEQYFGPGTRLTVT.

CDR3 sequence: CASSLEKHREVYEQYF. The CDR3 DNA reads as TGTGCCAGCAGCTTAGAGAAACACAGGGAAGTCTACGAGCAGTACTTC. The chain joins TRBV11-2 to TRBJ2-7, with a tentative D call TRBD1 (6 bases). The V end was cut by 0 bases, the J end by 3 bases, with 15 bases between. Per germline, CDR1 SGHAT and CDR2 FQNNGV. The CDR3 spans 16 residues.

V and J are TRBV4-1 and TRBJ2-7, with 8 bases aligning to TRBD2. The J segment lost 7 bases and the V segment lost 1 base, leaving 12 bases of the junction unmatched. This CDR3 comprises 16 residues. From germline, CDR1 is MGHRA and CDR2 YSYEKL. The CDR3 protein is CASSQGGIAGTGEQYF. The CDR3 nucleotides read TGCGCCAGCAGCCAAGGCGGGATAGCGGGGACCGGGGAGCAGTACTTC.

A note on this clone: The sample holds other DNA sequences that translate to the same CDR3. The chain combines TRBV6-1 with TRBJ1-2; D not resolved. Trimming stripped 1 base from V and 5 bases from J, with 11 bases between. The CDR3 sequence is 14 residues long. The V gene's germline CDR1 is MNHNS and CDR2 SASEGT. Here the CDR3 DNA reads TGTGCCAGCAGTGAAGGGGAGGGAGGGTATGGCTACACCTTC. It specifies CASSEGEGGYGYTF.

The count of this clone is one. V gene TRBV4-3 combines with J gene TRBJ1-4; D may be TRBD1 (6 bases). The V gene's germline CDR1 is LGHNA and CDR2 YSLEER. With 4 bases removed from V and 5 bases from J, the gap between germline ends came to 14 bases. This CDR3 is 15 amino acids long. The CDR3 here is CASSRLTGSNEKLFF. In DNA, the CDR3 is TGCGCCAGCAGCCGCCTAACAGGGTCCAATGAAAAACTGTTTTTT.

A single count supports this clone. J is TRBJ1-1 and V is TRBV5-1; D not certain. V was shortened by 4 bases and J by 7 bases, with 14 bases between the two germline ends. CDR1 and CDR2 (germline): SGHRS, YFSETQ. The CDR3 loop spans 13 amino acids. The CDR3 coding sequence is TGCGCCAGCAGCGCCCGGACCCGAGATGAAGCTTTCTTT. Protein product: CASSARTRDEAFF.

V and J are TRBV6-5 and TRBJ2-1; D is unclear. From germline, CDR1 is MNHEY and CDR2 SVGAGI. The CDR3 length is 13 residues. V shed 8 bases and J shed 3 bases, with 11 bases lying between them. CDR3 in amino acids: CASYSADYNEQFF. The CDR3 bases are TGTGCCAGCTACTCGGCGGACTACAATGAGCAGTTCTTC.

This chain links TRBV30 with TRBJ1-4; 8 bases map to TRBD1. The CDR3 contains 14 residues. V lost 2 bases, J lost 7 bases, and 6 bases stayed unmatched. The germline V gene encodes CDR1 GTSNPN and CDR2 SVGIG (reference sequence). The CDR3 reads CAWSYGQGAEKLFF. CDR3 in DNA: TGTGCCTGGAGTTATGGCCAGGGGGCTGAAAAACTGTTTTTT.

The chain is built from TRBV28 and TRBJ1-5, with D hard to call. Germline assignment: CDR1 MDHEN and CDR2 SYDVKM. The CDR3 covers 13 residues. Trimming removed 4 bases from V and 4 bases from J, with 8 bases in between. CDR3 sequence: CASSYVSNQPQHF. CDR3 nucleotides: TGTGCCAGCAGTTACGTCTCAAATCAGCCCCAGCATTTT.

Worth noting for this clone: Distinct nucleotide sequences in the sample also encode this CDR3. The chain employs TRBV5-4 and TRBJ2-7; D possibly corresponds to TRBD1 (6 bases). The CDR3 sequence is 13 residues long. Germline V gives CDR1 SGHNT, CDR2 YYREEE (reference sequence). Trimming shortened V by 0 bases and J by 6 bases, and 10 bases separated the two germline ends. CDR3 amino acids: CASSLDRAGEQYF. CDR3 sequence (DNA): TGTGCCAGCAGCTTGGACAGGGCGGGCGAGCAGTACTTC.

The J gene is TRBJ2-3, the V gene TRBV10-2; D ambiguous. The germline V gene has CDR1 WSHSY and CDR2 SAAADI. V lost 0 bases and J lost 7, with 8 bases in between. This CDR3 is built from 13 residues. In DNA, the CDR3 is TGCGCCAGCAGTGAGTCGGTGCGGTATACGCAGTATTTT. Encoded protein: CASSESVRYTQYF.

The chain joins TRBV27 to TRBJ2-7, with D perhaps assigned TRBD1 or TRBD2 (5 bases each). The V gene lost 6 bases and the J gene lost 7 bases, with 13 bases spanning the gap. This CDR3 has 12 residues. CDR1 and CDR2 (germline): MNHEY, SMNVEV (reference sequence). CDR3 nucleotides: TGTGCCAGCAGAGCCCGGGACCGGGAGCAGTACTTC. It codes for CASRARDREQYF.

The genes are TRBV5-6 and TRBJ2-1; 10 positions agree with TRBD2. The CDR3 length is 16 residues. J lost 9 bases, V lost 4 bases, and 13 bases had no gene match. Germline CDR1 reads SGHDT; CDR2 reads YYEEEE. CDR3 nucleotide sequence: TGTGCCAGCAGCCCATCCTTAGCGGGAGGTAAGGGTGAGCAGTTCTTC. Its protein product is CASSPSLAGGKGEQFF.